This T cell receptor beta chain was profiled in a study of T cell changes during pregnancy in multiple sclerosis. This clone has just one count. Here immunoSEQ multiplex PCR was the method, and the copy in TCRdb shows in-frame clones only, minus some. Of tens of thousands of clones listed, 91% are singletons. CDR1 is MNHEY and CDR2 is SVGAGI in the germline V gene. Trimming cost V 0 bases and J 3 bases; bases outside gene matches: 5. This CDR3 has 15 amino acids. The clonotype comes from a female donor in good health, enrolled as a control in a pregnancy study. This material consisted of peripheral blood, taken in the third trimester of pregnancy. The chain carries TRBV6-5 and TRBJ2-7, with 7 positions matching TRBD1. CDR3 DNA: TGTGCCAGCAGTTACTCGGAGGCAGGGGGCTACGAGCAGTACTTC. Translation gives CASSYSEAGGYEQYF.